This TCR beta chain was documented in a study of type 1 regulatory T cells (dated by TCRdb to the early 2020s). The study in broad terms: The study characterized an in vitro protocol that generated a Tr1-enriched, alloantigen-specific CD4 T cell product named T-allo10. T-allo10 was being evaluated clinically in patients with hematological malignancies who were receiving allogeneic hematopoietic stem cell transplantation. Overall results and qualifications from the work: Compared with non-Tr1 cells, Tr1 cells had a narrower TCR repertoire, and the study took this difference to reflect clonal expansion driven by alloantigen.

Sequencer: Illumina MiSeq. In-frame beta chains were kept once TCRdb had trimmed the public reads at Q25 with fastp and called clones with MiXCR. Records with the same CDR3 protein are collapsed into one entry carrying the most frequent genes and DNA. The sample yields about 62,000 distinct CDR3 sequences; roughly 60% were counted once. Approximately 1.8% of the sample is taken by the ten largest. About this clonotype: Its binding antigen is unknown. Relative to the germline gene, one junction end is altered; a read error may explain this.

This clonotype was obtained from a human donor in good health. The material sequenced was cultured non-Tr1 T cells, either the whole culture or a sorted T cell fraction (not recorded which). This specimen's cell subset or site label, interpreted: non-Tr1 population from the T-allo10 product.

The CDR3 region reads CASSITTGPGNTIYF. Read as DNA, the sequence is TGTGCCAGCAGCATTACTACAGGTCCTGGGAACACCATATATTTT. This chain joins TRBV7-8 to TRBJ1-3, with TRBD1 tentatively as D gene (5 bases match). From its cysteine to its phenylalanine, the CDR3 spans 15 amino acids. This entry keeps only the CDR3 DNA: 45 bases, framed from base 1. CDR1 and CDR2, looked up from the germline V gene, are SGHVS and FQNEAQ. The variable domain in full, with residues beyond the CDR3 obtained from the reference TRBV7-8 and TRBJ1-3 genes, is GAGVSQSPRYKVAKRGQDVALRCDPISGHVSLFWYQQALGQGPEFLTYFQNEAQLDKSGLPSDRFFAERPEGSVSTLKIQRTQQEDSAVYLCASSITTGPGNTIYFGEGSWLTVV.